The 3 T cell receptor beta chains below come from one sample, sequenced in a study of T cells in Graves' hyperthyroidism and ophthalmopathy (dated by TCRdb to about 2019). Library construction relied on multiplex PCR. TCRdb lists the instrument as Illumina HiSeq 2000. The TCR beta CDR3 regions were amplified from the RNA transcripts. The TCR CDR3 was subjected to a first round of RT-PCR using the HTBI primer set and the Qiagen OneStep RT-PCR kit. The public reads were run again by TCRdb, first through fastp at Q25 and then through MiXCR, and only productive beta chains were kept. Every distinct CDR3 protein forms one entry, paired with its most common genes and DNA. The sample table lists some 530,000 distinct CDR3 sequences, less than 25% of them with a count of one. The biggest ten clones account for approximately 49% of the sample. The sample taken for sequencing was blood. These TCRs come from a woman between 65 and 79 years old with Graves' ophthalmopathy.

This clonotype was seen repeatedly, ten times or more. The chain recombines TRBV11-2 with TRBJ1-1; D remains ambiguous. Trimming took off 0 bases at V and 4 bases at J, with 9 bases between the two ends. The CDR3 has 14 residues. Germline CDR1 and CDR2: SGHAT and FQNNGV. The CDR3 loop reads CASSLDPGATEAFF. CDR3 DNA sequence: TGTGCCAGCAGCTTAGATCCGGGTGCCACTGAAGCTTTCTTT.

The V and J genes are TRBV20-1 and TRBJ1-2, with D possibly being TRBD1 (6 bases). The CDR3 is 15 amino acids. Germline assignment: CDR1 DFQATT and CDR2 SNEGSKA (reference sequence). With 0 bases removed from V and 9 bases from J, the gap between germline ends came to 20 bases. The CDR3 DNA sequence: TGCAGTGCTAGAGATCTTTTTGGCAGGGGTGTCAGCTACACCTTC. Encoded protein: CSARDLFGRGVSYTF.

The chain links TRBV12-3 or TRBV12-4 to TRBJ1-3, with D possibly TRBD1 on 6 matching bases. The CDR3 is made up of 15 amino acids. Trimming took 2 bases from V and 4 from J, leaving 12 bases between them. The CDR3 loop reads CASSLLQGRGNTIYF. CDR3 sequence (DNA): TGTGCCAGCAGTTTACTTCAGGGGCGGGGAAACACCATATATTTT.